A single T cell receptor beta chain is shown here with its context. Antigen specificity is unknown. These data originate in a study of post-analysis software for immune sequencing data. The germline V gene encodes CDR1 MDHEN and CDR2 SYDVKM. V trimming: 3 bases; J trimming: 11 bases; junction bases outside the gene matches: 8. The CDR3 is 13 residues long. Study results and caveats: About 5 TRBV segments, including TRBV5-6, TRBV5-1 and TRBV20-1, were more frequent in patients than controls.

TCR beta libraries were prepared from cDNA with unique molecular identifiers. TCRdb itself ran the PCR reads through MiXCR, one entry per CDR3 protein. This repertoire shows hundreds of thousands of distinct CDR3 sequences, around 40% found once; its top ten account for around 10%. Sample: blood. V and J are TRBV28 and TRBJ2-5; 8 bases are a match to TRBD1. The receptor was derived from a girl between 5 and 17 years old with multiple sclerosis. The DNA of the CDR3 is TGTGCCAGCAGTTTCCATACAGGGGGAGAGCAGTACTTC. Protein sequence: CASSFHTGGEQYF.